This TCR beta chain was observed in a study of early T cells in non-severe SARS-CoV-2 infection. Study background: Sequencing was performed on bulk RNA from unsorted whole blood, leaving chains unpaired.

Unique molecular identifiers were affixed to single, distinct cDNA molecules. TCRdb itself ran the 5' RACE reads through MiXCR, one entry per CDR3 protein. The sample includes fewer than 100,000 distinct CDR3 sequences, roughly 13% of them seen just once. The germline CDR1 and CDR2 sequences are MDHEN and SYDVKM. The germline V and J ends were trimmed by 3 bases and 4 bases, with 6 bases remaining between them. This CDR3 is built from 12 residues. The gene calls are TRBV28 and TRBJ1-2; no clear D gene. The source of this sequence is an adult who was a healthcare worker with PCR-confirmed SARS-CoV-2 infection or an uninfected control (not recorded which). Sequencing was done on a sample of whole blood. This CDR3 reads CASSFGLYGYTF. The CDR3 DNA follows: TGTGCCAGCAGTTTTGGGCTCTATGGCTACACCTTC.